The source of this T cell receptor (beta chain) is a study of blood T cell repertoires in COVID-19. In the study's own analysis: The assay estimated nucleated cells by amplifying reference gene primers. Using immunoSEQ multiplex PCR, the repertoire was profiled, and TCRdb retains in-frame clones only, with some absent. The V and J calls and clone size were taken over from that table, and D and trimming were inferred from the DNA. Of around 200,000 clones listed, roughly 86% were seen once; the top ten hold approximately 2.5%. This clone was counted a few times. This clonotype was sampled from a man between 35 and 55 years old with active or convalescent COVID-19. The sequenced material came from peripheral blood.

CDR3 in DNA: TGTGCCACCAGGCCGAAGGACAGTTACACTGAAGCTTTCTTT. Translating gives CATRPKDSYTEAFF. The chain joins TRBV24-1 to TRBJ1-1; a possible D gene is TRBD1 (6 bases). Trimming took 7 bases from V and 3 from J, leaving 14 bases between them. The CDR3 consists of 14 residues. Per germline, CDR1 KGHDR and CDR2 SFDVKD.